Presented here are 32 T cell receptor beta chains from one specimen sequenced in a study of graft-versus-host responses after intestinal transplantation. Libraries were prepared by immunoSEQ multiplex PCR; TCRdb keeps only in-frame clonotypes and omits some of them. The profile shows about 130,000 clones, roughly 91% of them singletons. Antigen specificity for these receptors is unknown. Sequenced material: unstimulated CD4+ T cells sorted from spleen or lymph node cells, taken before intestinal transplant. The source of these receptors is a human donor who received an intestinal transplant.

The table lists this clone with a count of one. This rearrangement joins TRBV5-1 to TRBJ2-1; D is unclear. Trimming removed 4 bases at V and 8 bases at J, with 22 bases between. CDR3 size: 16 residues. CDR1 is SGHRS and CDR2 is YFSETQ in the germline V gene. The CDR3 DNA sequence: TGCGCCAGCAGCCTCTACCTAGGTCGAGAGAACGATGAGCAGTTCTTC. Translation: CASSLYLGRENDEQFF. The full variable domain, in which reference TRBV5-1 and TRBJ2-1 provide the parts outside the CDR3, is KAGVTQTPRYLIKTRGQQVTLSCSPISGHRSVSWYQQTPGQGLQFLFEYFSETQRNKGNFPGRFSGRQFSNSRSEMNVSTLELGDSALYLCASSLYLGRENDEQFFGPGTRLTVL.

The chain uses TRBV19 and TRBJ1-2, with D perhaps matching TRBD1 (6 bases). The CDR3 has 17 residues. The V end was cut by 6 bases, the J end by 4 bases, with 24 bases between. Germline assignment: CDR1 LNHDA and CDR2 SQIVND (reference sequence). CDR3: CASSQGGHARDLYGYTF. The CDR3, as DNA: TGTGCCAGTAGCCAAGGGGGACACGCCCGAGACCTCTATGGCTACACCTTC.

The CDR3 is CASSLDPTGLAGTNEQFF. The CDR3, as DNA: TGTGCCAGCAGCTTAGATCCGACGGGACTAGCGGGAACCAATGAGCAGTTCTTC. V and J are TRBV7-3 and TRBJ2-1; 13 bases align to TRBD2. J was trimmed by 6 bases and V by 2 bases; bases with no gene match: 10. The CDR3 extends over 18 amino acids. Germline V gene sequence: CDR1 SGHTA, CDR2 FQGTGA.

The chain is built from TRBV5-5 and TRBJ1-1; D is perhaps TRBD1 (6 bases). V gave up 0 bases and J gave up 4 bases, with 13 bases separating them. This CDR3 has 15 residues. From germline, CDR1 is SGHKS and CDR2 YYEKEE (reference sequence). CDR3 bases: TGTGCCAGCAGCTTGGGGGCAGGGGTGATCACTGAAGCTTTCTTT. Translation: CASSLGAGVITEAFF.

This rearrangement joins TRBV7-6 to TRBJ2-3, with 7 bases aligning to TRBD2. This CDR3 region has 15 residues. Trimming took 1 base from V and 2 from J; bases not matched to a gene: 3. Per germline, CDR1 SGHVS and CDR2 FNYEAQ. CDR3 DNA: TGTGCCAGCAGCTTAGTCCGGGACTACACAGATACGCAGTATTTT. It specifies CASSLVRDYTDTQYF.

The V gene is TRBV2, the J gene TRBJ2-2, with D tentatively TRBD2 (6 bases). Germline V CDR1 and CDR2: SNHLY, FYNNEI. This CDR3 is 16 amino acids long. V was cut by 7 bases and J by 7 bases, with 22 bases left in between. CDR3 region: CASTFSIGRGSGELFF. The CDR3 bases are TGTGCCAGCACTTTCTCCATCGGGAGAGGGAGCGGGGAGCTGTTTTTT. The full variable domain, in which reference TRBV2 and TRBJ2-2 provide the parts outside the CDR3, is EPEVTQTPSHQVTQMGQEVILRCVPISNHLYFYWYRQILGQKVEFLVSFYNNEISEKSEIFDDQFSVERPDGSNFTLKIRSTKLEDSAMYFCASTFSIGRGSGELFFGEGSRLTVL.

The gene calls are TRBV5-6 and TRBJ2-1; D is unclear. The CDR3 sequence is 11 residues long. The germline V gene has CDR1 SGHDT and CDR2 YYEEEE. V dropped 3 bases and J dropped 4 bases, with 2 bases sitting between them. CDR3 loop: CASSWYNEQFF. The CDR3 DNA follows: TGTGCCAGCAGCTGGTACAATGAGCAGTTCTTC.

Turning to this clone: Other DNA sequences in the sample encode the same CDR3. The J gene is TRBJ1-1, the V gene TRBV20-1; D uncertain. Germline V gene data show CDR1 as DFQATT and CDR2 as SNEGSKA (reference sequence). With 1 base removed from V and 0 bases from J, the gap between germline ends came to 0 bases. This CDR3 has 11 amino acids. The CDR3 here is CSARVNTEAFF. The DNA of the CDR3 is TGCAGTGCTAGAGTGAACACTGAAGCTTTCTTT.

This clone was counted a single time. The chain has TRBV5-1 and TRBJ1-4, with D maybe TRBD1 (5 bases). The V end lost 4 bases, the J end lost 0 bases, and 13 bases lay between the germline ends. CDR1 and CDR2 (germline): SGHRS, YFSETQ. The CDR3 loop spans 16 amino acids. For the CDR3, the DNA is TGCGCCAGCAGCCCCTGGGGGGGTTCAACTAATGAAAAACTGTTTTTT. Residues: CASSPWGGSTNEKLFF. The full variable domain, completed using reference TRBV5-1 and TRBJ1-4, is KAGVTQTPRYLIKTRGQQVTLSCSPISGHRSVSWYQQTPGQGLQFLFEYFSETQRNKGNFPGRFSGRQFSNSRSEMNVSTLELGDSALYLCASSPWGGSTNEKLFFGSGTQLSVL.

The J gene is TRBJ1-1, the V gene TRBV2, with D perhaps matching TRBD1 (5 bases). The germline CDR1 and CDR2 sequences are SNHLY and FYNNEI. V gave up 8 bases and J gave up 1 base, with 14 bases separating them. There are 14 residues in the CDR3. This CDR3 reads CASQDGDRNTEAFF. The CDR3 DNA is TGTGCCAGCCAAGACGGTGACAGGAACACTGAAGCTTTCTTT.

The rearrangement uses TRBV6-6 and TRBJ1-1; D perhaps matches TRBD1 (5 bases). Germline V gene lookup returns CDR1 MNHNY and CDR2 SVGAGI (reference sequence). V lost 1 base and J 10 bases, leaving 16 bases between the germline ends. The CDR3 is made up of 14 amino acids. Written as DNA, the CDR3 is TGTGCCAGCAGTTACTTGTTGCAGGGCGGGATAGCTTTCTTT. Its translation is CASSYLLQGGIAFF.

This clone was seen once. V usage is TRBV7-2 and J usage is TRBJ2-1, with 15 bases aligning to TRBD2. The germline CDR1 and CDR2 sequences are SGHTA and FQGNSA. This CDR3 contains 16 residues. V lost 4 bases to trimming and J lost 4 bases; unmatched junction nucleotides: 2. CDR3 protein: CASSWTSGRVYNEQFF. The CDR3 bases are TGTGCCAGCAGCTGGACTAGCGGGAGGGTGTACAATGAGCAGTTCTTC.

V and J are TRBV6-1 and TRBJ2-7; tentatively, D is TRBD1 (5 bases). The ends were cut back, 7 bases at V and 3 bases at J, with 10 bases in the middle. CDR3 length: 12 amino acids. The germline gives CDR1 MNHNS, CDR2 SASEGT. The CDR3 nucleotides are TGTGCCAGCATGGCAGGGATCTACGAGCAGTACTTC. This translates into CASMAGIYEQYF.

The chain has TRBV7-2 and TRBJ2-5; D gene unclear. Germline V gene sequence: CDR1 SGHTA, CDR2 FQGNSA. Trimming cost V 2 bases and J 1 base, with 11 bases left between them. This CDR3 spans 15 amino acids. This CDR3 reads CASSLLLGSQETQYF. Here the CDR3 DNA reads TGTGCCAGCAGCTTACTCTTGGGTAGCCAAGAGACCCAGTACTTC.

The chain's CDR3 is CASSPQGPPEAFF. The DNA of the CDR3 is TGTGCCAGCAGTCCCCAAGGGCCTCCTGAAGCTTTCTTT. This sequence joins TRBV27 and TRBJ1-1, with D unclear. The ends were cut back, 5 bases at V and 6 bases at J, with 13 bases in the middle. Germline V lookup: CDR1 MNHEY, CDR2 SMNVEV (reference sequence). The CDR3 length is 13 residues.

As DNA, the CDR3 is TGTGCCAGCAGATTAGGAGCAGGGGGGAGTACCACCGGGGAGCTGTTTTTT. This codes for CASRLGAGGSTTGELFF. The chain couples TRBV28 to TRBJ2-2; the D gene is possibly TRBD1 (7 bases). The length of the CDR3 is 17 residues. In germline, CDR1 is MDHEN, CDR2 SYDVKM. V lost 6 bases to trimming and J lost 4 bases, with 21 bases between them.

The rearrangement links TRBV2 to TRBJ1-6, with D possibly matching TRBD1 (5 bases). This CDR3 comprises 15 residues. The germline gives CDR1 SNHLY, CDR2 FYNNEI. Trimming shortened V by 6 bases and J by 7 bases, and 16 bases separated the two germline ends. CDR3 in amino acids: CASRPWGEGNSPLHF. The CDR3 coding sequence is TGTGCCAGCAGGCCCTGGGGAGAGGGGAATTCACCCCTCCACTTT.

V and J are TRBV5-4 and TRBJ2-2; 7 nucleotides line up with TRBD2. V was clipped by 10 bases and J by 3 bases; unmatched bases: 9. The germline V gene has CDR1 SGHNT and CDR2 YYREEE (reference sequence). This CDR3 region has 14 residues. This CDR3 is CASFAGVDTGELFF. In DNA, the CDR3 is TGTGCCTCCTTCGCGGGGGTGGACACCGGGGAGCTGTTTTTT. The variable domain in full, completed from reference TRBV5-4 and TRBJ2-2, reads ETGVTQSPTHLIKTRGQQVTLRCSSQSGHNTVSWYQQALGQGPQFIFQYYREEENGRGNFPPRFSGLQFPNYSSELNVNALELDDSALYLCASFAGVDTGELFFGEGSRLTVL.

CDR3 nucleotide sequence: TGTGCCAGCAGTTACTCGACCGCAAGGAACACTGAAGCTTTCTTT. This sequence encodes CASSYSTARNTEAFF. V is TRBV6-5 and J is TRBJ1-1; D is unclear. Germline V CDR1 and CDR2: MNHEY, SVGAGI. This CDR3 has 15 residues. V was clipped by 0 bases and J by 1 base, with 9 bases between them.

As regards this clone: The same CDR3 can be traced to other DNA sequences in this sample. The J gene is TRBJ2-1, the V gene TRBV5-1; D not resolved. CDR3 length equals 11 residues. Germline CDR1 is SGHRS and CDR2 is YFSETQ. V was cut by 0 bases and J by 7 bases, with 2 bases left in between. The CDR3 here is CASSLGNEQFF. CDR3 coding DNA: TGCGCCAGCAGCTTGGGGAATGAGCAGTTCTTC.

The J gene is TRBJ2-3, the V gene TRBV5-1, with D unresolved. V dropped 5 bases and J dropped 0 bases, with 13 bases sitting between them. Germline values: CDR1 SGHRS, CDR2 YFSETQ. The CDR3 runs 15 residues. The CDR3 is CASRETPPSTDTQYF. DNA of the CDR3: TGCGCCAGCAGGGAGACACCCCCTAGCACAGATACGCAGTATTTT.

The CDR3 loop is CSVEDRSYEQYF. The CDR3 coding sequence is TGCAGCGTTGAAGATCGCAGCTACGAGCAGTACTTC. V usage is TRBV29-1 and J usage is TRBJ2-7; no firm D call. This CDR3 has 12 amino acids. V gave up 0 bases and J gave up 3 bases, with 6 bases separating them. Germline values: CDR1 SQVTM, CDR2 ANQGSEA.

V is TRBV4-1 and J is TRBJ1-4; no reliable D call. The CDR3 is 15 residues long. From germline, CDR1 is MGHRA and CDR2 YSYEKL. V lost 0 bases and J 0 bases, leaving 5 bases between the germline ends. For the CDR3, the DNA is TGCGCCAGCAGCCAAGATGGGACAACTAATGAAAAACTGTTTTTT. Its translation is CASSQDGTTNEKLFF.

This clone was recorded once. V is TRBV4-1 and J is TRBJ2-7; 9 positions agree with TRBD1. There are 18 residues in the CDR3. Germline V gene lookup returns CDR1 MGHRA and CDR2 YSYEKL. The V gene end was trimmed by 0 bases and the J gene end by 4 bases; junction bases not matched to a gene: 13. The CDR3 bases are TGCGCCAGCAGCCAAGATCAAAGCCGGGGACAGGGACGATACGAGCAGTACTTC. Its protein product is CASSQDQSRGQGRYEQYF.

The chain employs TRBV2 and TRBJ2-5, with a weak D call TRBD2 (6 bases). The CDR3 totals 15 residues. Germline CDR1 and CDR2: SNHLY and FYNNEI. The V end was cut by 9 bases, the J end by 5 bases, with 22 bases between. CDR3 loop: CASTVTTQAGETQYF. The CDR3 region has the DNA TGTGCCAGTACAGTGACTACCCAGGCGGGGGAGACCCAGTACTTC.

The chain employs TRBV4-3 and TRBJ2-2; D is uncertain. Germline V gene sequence: CDR1 LGHNA, CDR2 YSLEER. The CDR3 covers 14 residues. The V end was cut by 1 base, the J end by 6 bases, with 9 bases between. The CDR3 DNA follows: TGCGCCAGCAGCCAAGTCGTGGTCGCCGGGGAGCTGTTTTTT. The encoded protein is CASSQVVVAGELFF.

The J gene is TRBJ2-1, the V gene TRBV29-1; possible D gene TRBD2, 5 bases. This CDR3 contains 11 residues. Between the trimmed V and J ends, which lost 6 bases and 7 bases, there was a span of 10 bases. From germline, CDR1 is SQVTM and CDR2 ANQGSEA. The CDR3 DNA reads as TGCAGCGTCGTAACTAGTAATGAGCAGTTCTTC. Its translation is CSVVTSNEQFF.

The chain uses TRBV28 and TRBJ1-5; perhaps TRBD1 as D (5 bases). Trimming cost V 6 bases and J 7 bases, with 16 bases left between them. The length of the CDR3 is 14 residues. Germline CDR1 is MDHEN and CDR2 is SYDVKM. CDR3 protein: CASSRNRDGQPQHF. As DNA, the CDR3 is TGTGCCAGCAGCCGAAATAGGGACGGGCAGCCCCAGCATTTT.

This chain's CDR3 is CAISVGPSYEQYF. The CDR3 bases are TGTGCCATCAGTGTGGGGCCCTCCTACGAGCAGTACTTC. The chain couples TRBV10-3 to TRBJ2-7, with D tentatively TRBD1 (5 bases). Per germline, CDR1 ENHRY and CDR2 SYGVKD. V lost 4 bases and J 0 bases, leaving 7 bases between the germline ends. This CDR3 comprises 13 residues.

This clone has only one observation. The rearrangement links TRBV4-1 to TRBJ2-7; a weak D match, TRBD1 (7 bases). Per the germline V gene, CDR1 is MGHRA and CDR2 is YSYEKL. V lost 4 bases to trimming and J lost 1 base, with 11 bases between them. This CDR3 region has 14 residues. DNA for the CDR3: TGCGCCAGCAGCCCGCGGGGACAGTCCTACGAGCAGTACTTC. Residues: CASSPRGQSYEQYF.

The V call is TRBV28, the J call TRBJ1-4; unclear D gene. Trimming pared 7 bases from V and 7 bases from J, leaving 13 bases between. Germline V gene sequence: CDR1 MDHEN, CDR2 SYDVKM. The CDR3 runs to 13 residues. The CDR3 bases are TGTGCCAGCAATCGATCGGGTGGTGAAAAACTGTTTTTT. It is translated as CASNRSGGEKLFF.

The chain couples TRBV5-6 to TRBJ2-2; 9 bases are a match to TRBD1. CDR3 length: 14 amino acids. V shed 9 bases and J 3 bases; nucleotides not matched to a gene: 6. Looked up from germline, CDR1 is SGHDT and CDR2 is YYEEEE. The CDR3 reads CATQRQGDTGELFF. The CDR3, as DNA: TGTGCCACTCAAAGACAGGGGGACACCGGGGAGCTGTTTTTT.